One sample yielded the 12 T cell receptor beta chains listed below, sequenced in a study of cytomegalovirus exposure and HLA in healthy donors. PCR amplification relied on 60 Vbeta primers (plus 13 Jbeta primers). The table came from immunoSEQ multiplex PCR; TCRdb's copy has only in-frame clones and leaves some out. The table has about 180,000 clones, approximately 80% seen once. The sequenced sample was PBMCs. Receptors originate from a man aged 55 to 70 in good health and CMV-seronegative.

This clone was observed a handful of times. V is TRBV28 and J is TRBJ1-1, with 8 bases aligning to TRBD1. Germline V gene sequence: CDR1 MDHEN, CDR2 SYDVKM. Germline trimming cut 4 bases from V and 2 bases from J; bases unmatched to any gene: 6. This CDR3 has 15 residues. The CDR3 is CASSYPGQVNTEAFF. CDR3 nucleotides: TGTGCCAGCAGTTATCCGGGACAGGTAAACACTGAAGCTTTCTTT.

This clone was counted once. The chain uses TRBV4-1 and TRBJ2-3, with TRBD1 identical over 9 bases. The CDR3 has 18 residues. The ends lost 0 bases at V and 0 bases at J; junction bases unmatched: 7. Looked up from germline, CDR1 is MGHRA and CDR2 is YSYEKL. CDR3 in DNA: TGCGCCAGCAGCCAAGAGAGGACAGGGGCGACTAGCACAGATACGCAGTATTTT. This sequence encodes CASSQERTGATSTDTQYF.

This rearrangement joins TRBV5-4 to TRBJ2-7; 8 bases line up with TRBD1. From germline, CDR1 is SGHNT and CDR2 YYREEE (reference sequence). The CDR3 has 14 amino acids. V gave up 4 bases and J gave up 5 bases; unmatched junction bases: 8. The CDR3 loop reads CASSPDRAGHEQYF. The DNA of the CDR3 is TGTGCCAGCAGCCCGGACAGGGCAGGGCACGAGCAGTACTTC.

The chain has TRBV2 and TRBJ2-7; D might be TRBD1 (6 bases). This CDR3 has 12 residues. Per the germline V gene, CDR1 is SNHLY and CDR2 is FYNNEI. Trimming took off 7 bases at V and 5 bases at J, with 12 bases between the two ends. CDR3 residues: CASKGVQDEQYF. CDR3 nucleotide sequence: TGTGCCAGCAAGGGGGTGCAGGACGAGCAGTACTTC.

This chain connects TRBV10-3 to TRBJ2-1; 9 nucleotides match TRBD2. CDR3 length: 16 amino acids. Germline V gene lookup returns CDR1 ENHRY and CDR2 SYGVKD. Trimming at V came to 6 bases and at J to 4 bases, leaving 10 bases not matched to a gene. The DNA for the CDR3 is TGTGCCATCAGATCGGGCGGGGGGGACCATTACAATGAGCAGTTCTTC. Protein sequence: CAIRSGGGDHYNEQFF.

This chain connects TRBV5-8 to TRBJ2-3; perhaps TRBD2 as D (6 bases). The CDR3 is 14 residues long. V lost 4 bases to trimming and J lost 1 base, with 10 bases between them. Germline V gives CDR1 SGHTS, CDR2 YDEGEE. The chain's CDR3 is CASSIAEGTDTQYF. The CDR3 DNA reads TGTGCCAGCAGCATAGCGGAGGGCACAGATACGCAGTATTTT.

The chain links TRBV7-7 to TRBJ2-3, with 7 bases fitting TRBD1. The V gene's germline CDR1 is SSHAT and CDR2 FNYEAQ (reference sequence). This CDR3 contains 15 residues. V gave up 4 bases and J gave up 2 bases; unmatched junction bases: 6. The CDR3 DNA follows: TGTGCCAGCAGCTGGGGGACAGATGTCACAGATACGCAGTATTTT. Protein product: CASSWGTDVTDTQYF.

The chain combines TRBV7-3 with TRBJ2-1; tentative D call: TRBD1 (5 bases). Trimming cost V 2 bases and J 6 bases, with 14 bases left between them. The CDR3 contains 15 residues. Germline assignment: CDR1 SGHTA and CDR2 FQGTGA. The CDR3 DNA is TGTGCCAGCAGCTTATTAAGACAGTTGCGCAATGAGCAGTTCTTC. It encodes CASSLLRQLRNEQFF.

The V call is TRBV6-5, the J call TRBJ2-5; 7 bases agree with TRBD1. The CDR3 has 11 amino acids. Germline trimming cut 5 bases from V and 10 bases from J; bases unmatched to any gene: 4. CDR1 and CDR2 from the germline V gene are MNHEY and SVGAGI. CDR3 sequence (DNA): TGTGCCAGCAGTCAGGGACAGCGCCAGTACTTC. Its protein product is CASSQGQRQYF.

This clone was seen only a few times. The chain carries TRBV6-6 and TRBJ1-5; D possibly corresponds to TRBD1 (5 bases). This CDR3 spans 13 amino acids. V was trimmed by 7 bases and J by 5 bases, leaving 12 bases between them. Germline loops: CDR1 MNHNY, CDR2 SVGAGI (reference sequence). The CDR3 sequence: CASNRGEDQPQHF. The CDR3 DNA sequence: TGTGCCAGCAACCGGGGGGAAGATCAGCCCCAGCATTTT.

The J gene is TRBJ2-2, the V gene TRBV4-1; 10 nucleotides agree with TRBD1. The V gene's germline CDR1 is MGHRA and CDR2 YSYEKL. V was pared by 3 bases and J by 8 bases, with 9 bases of the junction left unmatched. The CDR3 has 16 amino acids. In nucleotides, the CDR3 is TGCGCCAGCAGCCACCCCAAGACAGGGGGCAATGGGGAGCTGTTTTTT. Translated: CASSHPKTGGNGELFF.

V gene TRBV19 combines with J gene TRBJ2-1; 8 nucleotides align to TRBD2. The V gene's germline CDR1 is LNHDA and CDR2 SQIVND (reference sequence). V lost 5 bases to trimming and J lost 0 bases; unmatched junction nucleotides: 9. The CDR3 covers 17 residues. The CDR3 DNA reads TGTGCCAGTAGTCCCTTAGCGGGGAGGGGCTCCTACAATGAGCAGTTCTTC. Its translation: CASSPLAGRGSYNEQFF. The whole variable domain, filled in from reference TRBV19 and TRBJ2-1, reads DGGITQSPKYLFRKEGQNVTLSCEQNLNHDAMYWYRQDPGQGLRLIYYSQIVNDFQKGDIAEGYSVSREKKESFPLTVTSAQKNPTAFYLCASSPLAGRGSYNEQFFGPGTRLTVL.